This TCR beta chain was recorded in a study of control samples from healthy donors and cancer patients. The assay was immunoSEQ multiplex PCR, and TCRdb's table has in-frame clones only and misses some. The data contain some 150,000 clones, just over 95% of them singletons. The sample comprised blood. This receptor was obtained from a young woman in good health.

The CDR3 here is CASSKEDLSDEQYF. In nucleotides, the CDR3 is TGTGCCAGCAGCAAAGAAGACCTATCAGACGAGCAGTACTTC. V usage is TRBV21-1 and J usage is TRBJ2-7. TRBV21-1 is a pseudogene segment. CDR3 length: 14 amino acids.